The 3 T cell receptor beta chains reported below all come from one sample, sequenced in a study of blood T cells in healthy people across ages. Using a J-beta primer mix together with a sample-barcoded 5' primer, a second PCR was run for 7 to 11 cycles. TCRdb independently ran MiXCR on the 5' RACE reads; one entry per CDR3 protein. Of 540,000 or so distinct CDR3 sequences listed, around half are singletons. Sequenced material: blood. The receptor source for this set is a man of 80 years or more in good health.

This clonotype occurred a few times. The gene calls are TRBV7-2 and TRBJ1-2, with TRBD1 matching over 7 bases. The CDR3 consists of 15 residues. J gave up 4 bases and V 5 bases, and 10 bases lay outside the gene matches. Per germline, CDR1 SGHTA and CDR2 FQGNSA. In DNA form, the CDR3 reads TGTGCCAGCAGCACTCCAGGGGGGGCTCGCTATGGCTACACCTTC. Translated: CASSTPGGARYGYTF.

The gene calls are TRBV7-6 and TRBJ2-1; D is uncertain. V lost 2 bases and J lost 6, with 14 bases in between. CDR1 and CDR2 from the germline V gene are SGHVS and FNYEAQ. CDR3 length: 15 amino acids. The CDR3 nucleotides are TGTGCCAGCAGCTTACGGGTCGGCCGGCCCAATGAGCAGTTCTTC. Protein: CASSLRVGRPNEQFF. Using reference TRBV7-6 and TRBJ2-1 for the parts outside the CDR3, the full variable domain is GAGVSQSPRYKVTKRGQDVALRCDPISGHVSLYWYRQALGQGPEFLTYFNYEAQQDKSGLPNDRFSAERPEGSISTLTIQRTEQRDSAMYRCASSLRVGRPNEQFFGPGTRLTVL.

CDR3 region: CSARDAGGRVGEQYF. The CDR3 DNA sequence: TGCAGTGCTAGAGATGCTGGCGGGAGGGTTGGGGAGCAGTACTTC. The chain joins TRBV20-1 to TRBJ2-5; 9 bases are shared with TRBD2. Germline CDR1 reads DFQATT; CDR2 reads SNEGSKA (reference sequence). Trimming cost V 0 bases and J 11 bases; bases outside gene matches: 13. CDR3 size: 15 residues.